These 2 T cell receptor beta chains came from one sample sequenced in a study of cytomegalovirus exposure and HLA in healthy donors. Only in-frame clones appear in the TCRdb table, and some are missing; sequencing was by immunoSEQ multiplex PCR. The sample has fewer than 100,000 clones; approximately 91% are singletons. Sequencing input: PBMCs. These receptors were collected from a man aged 25 to 45 in good health and CMV-seronegative.

The rearrangement uses TRBV5-5 and TRBJ1-2, with no clear D. CDR3 size: 15 residues. CDR1 SGHKS and CDR2 YYEKEE come from the germline V gene (reference sequence). The ends were cut back, 2 bases at V and 7 bases at J, with 18 bases in the middle. The chain's CDR3 is CASSFGPRESGGYTF. The CDR3 nucleotides read TGTGCCAGCAGCTTCGGCCCTCGGGAGAGTGGTGGCTACACCTTC. Combining the CDR3 with reference TRBV5-5 and TRBJ1-2 gives the whole variable domain DAGVTQSPTHLIKTRGQQVTLRCSPISGHKSVSWYQQVLGQGPQFIFQYYEKEERGRGNFPDRFSARQFPNYSSELNVNALLLGDSALYLCASSFGPRESGGYTFGSGTRLTVV.

The V call is TRBV30, the J call TRBJ2-4; tentatively, D is TRBD2 (5 bases). Germline V CDR1 and CDR2: GTSNPN, SVGIG (reference sequence). The ends were cut back, 3 bases at V and 0 bases at J, with 6 bases in the middle. CDR3 length: 13 residues. The CDR3 here is CAWSGKAKNIQYF. The CDR3 DNA follows: TGTGCCTGGAGCGGGAAAGCCAAAAACATTCAGTACTTC.